These 18 T cell receptor beta chains were all obtained from the same sample, sequenced in a study of blood T cells in healthy people across ages. Sample-barcoded 5' priming and a J-beta primer mix drove a second PCR of roughly 6 to 12 cycles. One entry per CDR3 protein results from TCRdb running MiXCR on the 5' RACE reads. The sample includes 1.2 million to 1.5 million distinct CDR3 sequences, around 59% of them seen just once. The sample consisted of blood. The origin of the receptors is a man aged 18-30 years in good health.

The chain links TRBV18 to TRBJ1-2; D possibly corresponds to TRBD1 (5 bases). CDR3 length: 13 residues. Trimming removed 2 bases from V and 8 bases from J, with 12 bases in between. Per the germline V gene, CDR1 is KGHSH and CDR2 is LQKENI. The CDR3 region is CASSPAGSEGYTF. The CDR3 DNA is TGTGCCAGCTCACCAGCAGGGTCGGAGGGCTACACCTTC.

V gene TRBV5-1 combines with J gene TRBJ2-4; 7 nucleotides align to TRBD1. The germline V gene encodes CDR1 SGHRS and CDR2 YFSETQ. The CDR3 sequence is 19 residues long. With 2 bases clipped from V and 0 bases from J, the junction kept 14 bases outside the gene matches. The DNA for the CDR3 is TGCGCCAGCAGCTTCGGGGCCGGGGACAGAGACCTAGCCAAAAACATTCAGTACTTC. Protein: CASSFGAGDRDLAKNIQYF.

The chain couples TRBV20-1 to TRBJ2-4; D unresolved. The end of the DNA aligns better with TRBJ2-5, so the J call may be wrong. Germline V CDR1 and CDR2: DFQATT, SNEGSKA (reference sequence). CDR3 length: 13 amino acids. The CDR3 DNA is TGCAGTGCTAGAGATCTAAGGGCGGAGACCCAGTACTTC. Residues: CSARDLRAETQYF.

The chain employs TRBV11-2 and TRBJ2-1; 9 bases are a match to TRBD2. The ends lost 3 bases at V and 7 bases at J; junction bases unmatched: 4. Germline CDR1 SGHAT, CDR2 FQNNGV. The CDR3 has 14 residues. The CDR3 sequence: CASSFSGSFNEQFF. In nucleotides, the CDR3 is TGTGCCAGCAGCTTTAGCGGGAGTTTTAATGAGCAGTTCTTC.

This clonotype was detected only a few times. The gene calls are TRBV6-5 and TRBJ1-2; D might be TRBD1 (5 bases). V was shortened by 4 bases and J by 4 bases, with 16 bases between the two germline ends. The CDR3 has 15 residues. Germline lookup yields CDR1 MNHEY and CDR2 SVGAGI. The CDR3 is CASSSPGAGTYGYTF. CDR3 sequence (DNA): TGTGCCAGCAGTTCCCCCGGGGCAGGGACCTATGGCTACACCTTC.

The chain is built from TRBV29-1 and TRBJ2-7; 7 nucleotides agree with TRBD2. Germline V gene lookup returns CDR1 SQVTM and CDR2 ANQGSEA. V dropped 5 bases and J dropped 4; count of bases not matched to a gene: 11. The CDR3 spans 14 residues. The CDR3 DNA reads as TGCAGCGTTCGACTAGCTGGAGCGTCTTACGAGCAGTACTTC. This sequence encodes CSVRLAGASYEQYF.

This clonotype has ten or more counts. The chain employs TRBV7-2 and TRBJ2-2; D tentatively fits TRBD1 or TRBD2 (5 bases each). The CDR3 sequence is 15 residues long. Germline loops: CDR1 SGHTA, CDR2 FQGNSA. The V end lost 5 bases, the J end lost 4 bases, and 14 bases lay between the germline ends. The CDR3: CASSPGTLGTGELFF. In DNA form, the CDR3 reads TGTGCCAGCAGCCCCGGGACCTTGGGCACCGGGGAGCTGTTTTTT.

V and J are TRBV7-9 and TRBJ2-3; 8 nucleotides line up with TRBD2. The germline CDR1 and CDR2 sequences are SEHNR and FQNEAQ (reference sequence). This CDR3 is built from 16 residues. The V and J ends lost 2 bases and 2 bases, in that order; junction bases with no gene match: 6. CDR3 coding DNA: TGTGCCAGCAGCTTATGGGCGGGGGGCTACACAGATACGCAGTATTTT. Its translation is CASSLWAGGYTDTQYF.

The rearrangement uses TRBV28 and TRBJ1-2; D is possibly TRBD1 (6 bases). The germline V gene encodes CDR1 MDHEN and CDR2 SYDVKM. CDR3 length equals 14 residues. Trimming cost V 3 bases and J 7 bases, with 15 bases left between them. The CDR3, as DNA: TGTGCCAGCAGTTTGCGGGGGCCAGGGGTTGGCTACACCTTC. Encoded protein: CASSLRGPGVGYTF.

This clonotype occurred a few times. The chain joins TRBV4-1 to TRBJ2-5; 8 nucleotides line up with TRBD2. Germline V lookup: CDR1 MGHRA, CDR2 YSYEKL. The J segment lost 4 bases and the V segment lost 7 bases, leaving 20 bases of the junction unmatched. The CDR3 loop spans 18 amino acids. CDR3 sequence: CASKLRQAGVGEGETQYF. DNA of the CDR3: TGCGCCAGCAAACTTCGCCAAGCGGGAGTTGGTGAAGGAGAGACCCAGTACTTC.

This clonotype has just a few counts. V usage is TRBV7-9 and J usage is TRBJ2-5; D gene unclear. The J call may be mistaken, given a closer DNA end match to TRBJ2-7. Germline V lookup: CDR1 SEHNR, CDR2 FQNEAQ (reference sequence). This CDR3 has 12 residues. CDR3 residues: CASSQLLYEQYF. CDR3 bases: TGTGCCAGCAGCCAGCTACTCTACGAGCAGTACTTC.

The sample holds a few counts of this clonotype. The chain recombines TRBV11-2 with TRBJ1-5, with TRBD1 as a possible D gene (5 bases). The CDR3 sequence is 13 residues long. V was clipped by 2 bases and J by 6 bases, with 8 bases between them. Germline V gene lookup returns CDR1 SGHAT and CDR2 FQNNGV. DNA of the CDR3: TGTGCCAGCAGCTTATTGAGGGGTCAGCCCCAGCATTTT. This codes for CASSLLRGQPQHF.

This clonotype was detected a few times. The chain joins TRBV15 to TRBJ1-2; 7 bases are a match to TRBD1. The CDR3 has 14 amino acids. V gave up 5 bases and J gave up 5 bases; unmatched junction bases: 8. Germline CDR1 and CDR2: LNHNV and YYDKDF (reference sequence). Here the CDR3 reads CATSGDRVVYGYTF. CDR3 nucleotide sequence: TGTGCCACCAGCGGCGACAGGGTTGTATATGGCTACACCTTC.

This clonotype was seen only once. The CDR3 sequence is CASSQLTGSDFTQYF. In DNA, the CDR3 is TGTGCCAGCAGCCAACTCACAGGGAGTGACTTTACGCAGTATTTT. The chain joins TRBV7-9 to TRBJ2-3; TRBD1 is a possible D gene (6 bases). With 5 bases removed from V and 8 bases from J, the gap between germline ends came to 20 bases. Germline loops: CDR1 SEHNR, CDR2 FQNEAQ (reference sequence). There are 15 residues in the CDR3.

The rearrangement links TRBV12-3 or TRBV12-4 to TRBJ2-1; 8 nucleotides line up with TRBD2. With 5 bases clipped from V and 4 bases from J, the junction kept 7 bases outside the gene matches. This CDR3 has 15 amino acids. The CDR3: CASSKSGRGYNEQFF. CDR3 sequence (DNA): TGTGCCAGCAGTAAAAGCGGGAGAGGTTACAATGAGCAGTTCTTC.

The rearrangement uses TRBV5-1 and TRBJ2-1; D remains unclear. Trimming removed 2 bases from V and 3 bases from J, with 21 bases in between. Germline assignment: CDR1 SGHRS and CDR2 YFSETQ. This CDR3 is 18 amino acids long. The CDR3 sequence: CASSFLEKYRTVYNEQFF. The CDR3 nucleotides are TGCGCCAGCAGCTTTTTAGAAAAATACCGAACAGTCTACAATGAGCAGTTCTTC.

This clonotype showed up just a few times. The V gene is TRBV20-1, the J gene TRBJ2-1, with D tentatively TRBD2 (5 bases). The V gene's germline CDR1 is DFQATT and CDR2 SNEGSKA (reference sequence). The CDR3 sequence is 17 residues long. V lost 0 bases and J 5 bases, leaving 20 bases between the germline ends. CDR3: CSARDWVRSGTHNEQFF. The CDR3 DNA sequence: TGCAGTGCTAGAGATTGGGTGAGGAGCGGAACACACAATGAGCAGTTCTTC.

The genes are TRBV30 and TRBJ1-2, with a weak D call TRBD1 (5 bases). V dropped 1 base and J dropped 1 base, with 16 bases sitting between them. This CDR3 spans 16 amino acids. CDR1 is GTSNPN, CDR2 SVGIG, per germline (reference sequence). The CDR3 DNA reads as TGTGCCTGGAGTGCCCCGAGACAGAAGTATAACTATGGCTACACCTTC. Translation: CAWSAPRQKYNYGYTF.